This TCR beta chain was observed in a study of blood T cell repertoires in COVID-19. On the study more broadly: The United States, Italy and Spain were the sources of the acute and convalescent COVID-19 samples.

Recovery meant two consecutive negative NP/OP PCR tests, professional clearance, or resolved symptoms. This clone was seen a few times. Germline V gene data show CDR1 as MNHEY and CDR2 as SVGAGI. Trimming cost V 7 bases and J 3 bases; bases outside gene matches: 9. The CDR3 length is 15 residues. Original analysis: Amplifying reference gene primers gave estimates of nucleated cell counts. The data were produced by immunoSEQ multiplex PCR, yet TCRdb's version contains in-frame clones alone and is incomplete. Clone size and the V and J calls come from that table; the DNA yielded D and trimming. This sample has roughly 330,000 clones, with around 87% found just once.

J is TRBJ1-1 and V is TRBV6-5; the match to TRBD1 covers 9 bases. Sequences were obtained from PBMCs or T cells enriched from blood (not recorded which). The TCR comes from a woman in her twenties or thirties who had recovered from COVID-19. The chain's CDR3 is CASKRTGGLDTEAFF. Written as DNA, the CDR3 is TGTGCCAGCAAGCGTACAGGGGGCTTGGACACTGAAGCTTTCTTT.